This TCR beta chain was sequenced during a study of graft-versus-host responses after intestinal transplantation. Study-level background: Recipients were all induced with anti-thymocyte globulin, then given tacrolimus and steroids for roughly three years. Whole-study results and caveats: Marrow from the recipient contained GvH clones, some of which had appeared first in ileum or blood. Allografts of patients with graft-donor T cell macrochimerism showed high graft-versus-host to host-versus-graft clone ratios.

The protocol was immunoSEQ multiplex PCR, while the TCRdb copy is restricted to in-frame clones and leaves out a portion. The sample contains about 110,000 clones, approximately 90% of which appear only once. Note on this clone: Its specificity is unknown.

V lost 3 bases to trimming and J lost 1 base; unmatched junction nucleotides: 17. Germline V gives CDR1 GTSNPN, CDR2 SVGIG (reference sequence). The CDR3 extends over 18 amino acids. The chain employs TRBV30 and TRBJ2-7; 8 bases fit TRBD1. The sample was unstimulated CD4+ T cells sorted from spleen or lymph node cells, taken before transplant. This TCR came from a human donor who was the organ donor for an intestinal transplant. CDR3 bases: TGTGCCTGGAGACCCTCGACAGGGGTACTACCGTCGTCCTACGAGCAGTACTTC. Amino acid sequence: CAWRPSTGVLPSSYEQYF.